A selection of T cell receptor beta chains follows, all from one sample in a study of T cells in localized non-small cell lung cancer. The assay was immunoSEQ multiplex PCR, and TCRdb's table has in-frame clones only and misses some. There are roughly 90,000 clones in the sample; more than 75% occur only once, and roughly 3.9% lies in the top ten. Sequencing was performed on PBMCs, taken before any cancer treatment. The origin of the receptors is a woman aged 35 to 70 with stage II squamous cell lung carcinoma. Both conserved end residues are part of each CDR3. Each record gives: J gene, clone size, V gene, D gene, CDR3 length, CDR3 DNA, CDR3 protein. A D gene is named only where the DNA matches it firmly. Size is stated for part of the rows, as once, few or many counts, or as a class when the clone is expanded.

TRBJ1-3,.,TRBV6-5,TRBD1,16,TGTGCCAGCAGTTCCGACCCCGGGACAGCCGGAAACACCATATATTTT,CASSSDPGTAGNTIYF
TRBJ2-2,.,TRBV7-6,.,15,TGTGCCAGCAGCCCAGGTGGCGGGGACACCGGGGAGCTGTTTTTT,CASSPGGGDTGELFF
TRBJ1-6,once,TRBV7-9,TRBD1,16,TGTGCCAGCAGCTTAGATGGGGACAGGGGGCAATCACCCCTCCACTTT,CASSLDGDRGQSPLHF
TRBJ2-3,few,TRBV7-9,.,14,TGTGCCAGCAGCTTAGGGGGGGGCGCAGATACGCAGTATTTT,CASSLGGGADTQYF
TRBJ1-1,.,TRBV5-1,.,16,TGCGCCAGCAGTACAGGGAACTTGGCGATGAACACTGAAGCTTTCTTT,CASSTGNLAMNTEAFF
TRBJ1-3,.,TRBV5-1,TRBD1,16,TGCGCCAGCAGTTTAGCCGGACAGGGCACTGGAAACACCATATATTTT,CASSLAGQGTGNTIYF
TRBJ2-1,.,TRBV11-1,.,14,TGTGCCAGCAGCCCGGAGGGAACCTACAATGAGCAGTTCTTC,CASSPEGTYNEQFF
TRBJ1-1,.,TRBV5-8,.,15,TGTGCCAGCAGCTTGGGGGCCAGTGGGGTCACTGAAGCTTTCTTT,CASSLGASGVTEAFF
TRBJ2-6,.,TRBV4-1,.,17,TGCGCCAGCAGCCAGCAGGGGAATAGTCCTGGGGCCAACGTCCTGACTTTC,CASSQQGNSPGANVLTF
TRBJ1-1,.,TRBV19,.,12,TGTGCCAGTACTCGCCAGGGAAAGGAAGCTTTCTTT,CASTRQGKEAFF
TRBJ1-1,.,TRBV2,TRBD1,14,TGTGCCAGCAGTGTACGACAGGGAAACACTGAAGCTTTCTTT,CASSVRQGNTEAFF
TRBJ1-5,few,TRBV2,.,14,TGTGCCAGCAGTGGCAACAGGCAGAGTCAGCCCCAGCATTTT,CASSGNRQSQPQHF
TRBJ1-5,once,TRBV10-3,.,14,TGTGCCATCAGTGATACAGGGCAGGGACAGCCCCAGCATTTT,CAISDTGQGQPQHF
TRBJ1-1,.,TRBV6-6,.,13,TGTGCCAGCAGTTACGGCGAGAACACTGAAGCTTTCTTT,CASSYGENTEAFF
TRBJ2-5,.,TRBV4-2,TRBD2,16,TGTGCCAGCAGCCCGGGGGGACCCAAGTCATTGGAGACCCAGTACTTC,CASSPGGPKSLETQYF
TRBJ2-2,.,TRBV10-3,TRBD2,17,TGTGCCATCACCGGGACTAGCGGGAGGGCGAACACCGGGGAGCTGTTTTTT,CAITGTSGRANTGELFF
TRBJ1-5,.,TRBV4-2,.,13,TGTGCCAGCAGCCAAGAAATTGAGCAGCCCCAGCATTTT,CASSQEIEQPQHF
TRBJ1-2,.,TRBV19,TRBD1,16,TGTGCCAGTAGTCCTACACCGGGACAGGGTCCGGATGGCTACACCTTC,CASSPTPGQGPDGYTF
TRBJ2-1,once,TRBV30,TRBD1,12,TGTGCCTGGAGAGGACAGGGACATGAGCAGTTCTTC,CAWRGQGHEQFF
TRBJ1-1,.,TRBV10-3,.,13,TGTGCCTCGTTGAGGACAGACAACACTGAAGCTTTCTTT,CASLRTDNTEAFF
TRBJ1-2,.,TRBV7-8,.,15,TGTGCCAGCAGCTTAGAGGGTGTAAATAACTATGGCTACACCTTC,CASSLEGVNNYGYTF
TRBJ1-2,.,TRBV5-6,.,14,TGTGCCAGCAGCTTCGGGGTGACTAACTATGGCTACACCTTC,CASSFGVTNYGYTF
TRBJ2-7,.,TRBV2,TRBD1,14,TGTGCCAGCAGACGGGACAGCAACTCCTACGAGCAGTACTTC,CASRRDSNSYEQYF
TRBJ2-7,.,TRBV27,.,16,TGTGCCAGCAGTTTTGAGGGACCGGGGCTAGCCTACGAGCAGTACTTC,CASSFEGPGLAYEQYF
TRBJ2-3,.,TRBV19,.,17,TGTGCCAGTAGTATCCGGGCCACTCGGGGGAGCACAGATACGCAGTATTTT,CASSIRATRGSTDTQYF
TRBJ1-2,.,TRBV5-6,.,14,TGTGCCAGCAGCCCTGCGAGTGGTTTTTATGGCTACACCTTC,CASSPASGFYGYTF
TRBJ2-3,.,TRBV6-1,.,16,TGTGCCAGCAGTGACCTACTCGGATTCTCCACAGATACGCAGTATTTT,CASSDLLGFSTDTQYF
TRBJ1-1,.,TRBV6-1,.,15,TGTGCCAGCAGTGACCGCCCCGGGGCGAACACTGAAGCTTTCTTT,CASSDRPGANTEAFF
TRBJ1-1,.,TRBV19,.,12,TGTGCCAGTCGGGTATGGAACACTGAAGCTTTCTTT,CASRVWNTEAFF
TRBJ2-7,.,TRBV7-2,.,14,TGTGCCAGCAGCTTAAGGACTATGAACTACGAGCAGTACTTC,CASSLRTMNYEQYF
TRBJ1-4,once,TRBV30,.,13,TGTGCCTGGAACCCTGGAACTAATGAAAAACTGTTTTTT,CAWNPGTNEKLFF
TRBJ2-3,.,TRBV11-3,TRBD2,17,TGTGCCAGCAGCCAAACTAGCGGGATAGTGGGCACAGATACGCAGTATTTT,CASSQTSGIVGTDTQYF
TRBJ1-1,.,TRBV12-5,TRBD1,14,TGTGCTAGTGCCCTTAGGACAGGTGACACTGAAGCTTTCTTT,CASALRTGDTEAFF
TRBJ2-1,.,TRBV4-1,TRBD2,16,TGCGCCAGCAGCCAAGAAGGACTAGCGACGGTGAATGAGCAGTTCTTC,CASSQEGLATVNEQFF
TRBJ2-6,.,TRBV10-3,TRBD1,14,TGTGCCATGACCAGGGGGCTTGGGGCCAACGTCCTGACTTTC,CAMTRGLGANVLTF
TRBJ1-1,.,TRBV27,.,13,TGTGCCAGCAGTATTAGAGGTAACACTGAAGCTTTCTTT,CASSIRGNTEAFF
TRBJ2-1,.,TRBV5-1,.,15,TGCGCCAGCGGTTGGGCGGGACACTCCTACAATGAGCAGTTCTTC,CASGWAGHSYNEQFF
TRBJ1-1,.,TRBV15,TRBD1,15,TGTGCCACCAGTCCCGGGACAGGGCTGAACACTGAAGCTTTCTTT,CATSPGTGLNTEAFF
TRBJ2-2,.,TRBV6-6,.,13,TGTGCCAGCAACAGGGTGGGCGCCGGGGAGCTGTTTTTT,CASNRVGAGELFF
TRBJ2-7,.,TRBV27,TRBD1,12,TGTGCCAGCAGTCGACAGGGTTACGAGCAGTACTTC,CASSRQGYEQYF
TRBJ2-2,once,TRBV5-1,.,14,TGCGCCAGCAGCTTAGCAGGGGCCTACGGGGAGCTGTTTTTT,CASSLAGAYGELFF
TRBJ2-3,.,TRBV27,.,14,TGTGCCAGCAGTTTTGGGATGGGCACAGATACGCAGTATTTT,CASSFGMGTDTQYF
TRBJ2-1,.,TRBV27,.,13,TGTGCCAGCAGTTTTTCGGGGTACAATGAGCAGTTCTTC,CASSFSGYNEQFF
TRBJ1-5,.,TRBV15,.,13,TGTGCCACCAGCCTAGACATCAGTCAGCCCCAGCATTTT,CATSLDISQPQHF
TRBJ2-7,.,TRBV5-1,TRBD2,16,TGCGCCAGCAGCTTAAGTCCGGGACTAGCGGGAAACGAGCAGTACTTC,CASSLSPGLAGNEQYF
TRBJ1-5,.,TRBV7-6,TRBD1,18,TGTGCCAGCAGCTTAGCCCGGCAGGGGGTAAATAGCAATCAGCCCCAGCATTTT,CASSLARQGVNSNQPQHF
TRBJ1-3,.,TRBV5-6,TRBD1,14,TGTGCCAGCAGCCGAGGGGGCTCAGGAAACACCATATATTTT,CASSRGGSGNTIYF
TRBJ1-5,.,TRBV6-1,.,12,TGTGCTACTGGGGATGGCAATCAGCCCCAGCATTTT,CATGDGNQPQHF
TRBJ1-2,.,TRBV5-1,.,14,TGCGCCAGCAGCGCTGCCCTCGCCGAGGGGGGCTACACCTTC,CASSAALAEGGYTF
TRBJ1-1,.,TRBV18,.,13,TGTGCCAGCTCACAGGGTGCGAACACTGAAGCTTTCTTT,CASSQGANTEAFF
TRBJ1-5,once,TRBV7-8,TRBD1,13,TGTGCCAGCAGCCAGGGGGCAGGGCAGCCCCAGCATTTT,CASSQGAGQPQHF
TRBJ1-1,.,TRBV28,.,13,TGTGCCAGCAGTTTGGGGGGGAACACTGAAGCTTTCTTT,CASSLGGNTEAFF
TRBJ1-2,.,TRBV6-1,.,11,TGTGCCAGCAGTGAGGGCAGATCGAACACCTTC,CASSEGRSNTF